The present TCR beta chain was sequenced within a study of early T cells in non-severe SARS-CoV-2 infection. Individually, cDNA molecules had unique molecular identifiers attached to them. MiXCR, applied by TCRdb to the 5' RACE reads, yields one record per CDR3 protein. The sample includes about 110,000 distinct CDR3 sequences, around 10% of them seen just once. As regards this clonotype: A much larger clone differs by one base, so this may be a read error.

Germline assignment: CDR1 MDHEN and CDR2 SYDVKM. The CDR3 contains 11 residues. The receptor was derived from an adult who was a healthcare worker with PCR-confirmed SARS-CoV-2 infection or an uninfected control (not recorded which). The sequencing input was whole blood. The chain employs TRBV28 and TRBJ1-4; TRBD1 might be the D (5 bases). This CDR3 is CASNRGEILFF. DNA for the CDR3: TGTGCCAGCAATCGAGGGGAAATACTGTTTTTT.